The 17 T cell receptor beta chains in this list originate from one sample, sequenced in a study of T cells expressing NK-cell markers. TCRdb derives one entry per CDR3 protein from the 5' RACE reads, leaving out DNA. This table lists roughly 430,000 distinct CDR3 sequences. Sequencing was carried out using blood T cells: a sorted CD56 or NKG2C T cell subset, CD4+ or CD8+ T cells, or bulk PBMC T cells (not recorded which). The receptor source for this set is a woman aged 18 to 75 in good health.

The chain combines TRBV15 with TRBJ2-3; TCRdb's assignment of TRBD2 cannot be checked, as there is no DNA. Germline CDR1 and CDR2: LNHNV and YYDKDF (reference sequence). This CDR3 spans 18 amino acids. The CDR3 sequence is CATSTGRLEVVGTDTQYF.

The chain carries TRBV20-1 and TRBJ2-3; the TRBD2 assignment by TCRdb is unverifiable without DNA. The CDR3 is 14 residues long. Germline CDR1 is DFQATT and CDR2 is SNEGSKA (reference sequence). CDR3 sequence reads: CSAQRGGRTDTQYF.

This sequence joins TRBV29-1 and TRBJ2-7; the D gene TCRdb calls, TRBD1, cannot be checked with no DNA. The CDR3 totals 13 residues. The germline gives CDR1 SQVTM, CDR2 ANQGSEA. The CDR3 here is CSVDRDRGTEQYF.

The CDR3 loop reads CASRALDRVDEQYF. V usage is TRBV19 and J usage is TRBJ2-7; as DNA is missing, the TRBD1 call by TCRdb cannot be tested. The CDR3 contains 14 residues. Germline loops: CDR1 LNHDA, CDR2 SQIVND (reference sequence).

The genes are TRBV6-2 or TRBV6-3 and TRBJ2-4; TCRdb's D call of TRBD1 is untestable without DNA. The CDR3 consists of 14 residues. CDR1 is MNHEY and CDR2 is SVGEGT in the germline V gene. The CDR3 region is CATHESRPADSQYF.

The rearrangement links TRBV7-2 to TRBJ2-7; the TCRdb call, TRBD2, lacks DNA for checking. The length of the CDR3 is 15 residues. Germline V lookup: CDR1 SGHTA, CDR2 FQGNSA. This chain's CDR3 is CASSPLSGGPGEQYF.

This chain joins TRBV7-7 and TRBJ2-2; TCRdb names TRBD1, which stays unverified in the absence of DNA. CDR1 and CDR2 (germline): SSHAT, FNYEAQ (reference sequence). This CDR3 spans 16 amino acids. The CDR3 reads CASRSTQGWNTGELFF. The full variable domain, in which reference TRBV7-7 and TRBJ2-2 provide the parts outside the CDR3, is GAGVSQSPRYKVTKRGQDVTLRCDPISSHATLYWYQQALGQGPEFLTYFNYEAQPDKSGLPSDRFSAERPEGSISTLTIQRTEQRDSAMYRCASRSTQGWNTGELFFGEGSRLTVL.

The V and J genes are TRBV25-1 and TRBJ2-1; the TCRdb call, TRBD1, lacks DNA for checking. CDR1 and CDR2 (germline): MGHDK, SYGVNS. The CDR3 sequence is 16 residues long. The CDR3 reads CASSEGQVYSYNEQFF.

The gene calls are TRBV7-9 and TRBJ1-1; lacking DNA, the TRBD1 call made by TCRdb goes unchecked. Germline V CDR1 and CDR2: SEHNR, FQNEAQ (reference sequence). The CDR3 covers 15 residues. The CDR3 region is CASSGRTGLNTEAFF. Supplemented by reference TRBV7-9 and TRBJ1-1, the full variable domain reads DTGVSQNPRHKITKRGQNVTFRCDPISEHNRLYWYRQTLGQGPEFLTYFQNEAQLEKSRLLSDRFSAERPKGSFSTLEIQRTEQGDSAMYLCASSGRTGLNTEAFFGQGTRLTVV.

Here the CDR3 reads CSATGLQDYEQYF. The rearrangement uses TRBV20-1 and TRBJ2-7; TCRdb lists TRBD1, though no DNA is available to test this call. Per germline, CDR1 DFQATT and CDR2 SNEGSKA (reference sequence). The CDR3 runs to 13 residues.

The V and J genes are TRBV4-3 and TRBJ1-2; lacking DNA, the TRBD1 call made by TCRdb goes unchecked. Germline CDR1 reads LGHNA; CDR2 reads YSLEER. The CDR3 runs to 16 residues. CDR3 sequence reads: CASSQEPGQGNYGYTF.

This rearrangement joins TRBV15 to TRBJ1-1; TCRdb's D call, TRBD1, is unchecked because there is no DNA. From germline, CDR1 is LNHNV and CDR2 YYDKDF (reference sequence). The CDR3 loop spans 14 amino acids. CDR3 protein: CATSTRTGGTEAFF. Together with reference TRBV15 and TRBJ1-1, the CDR3 gives the full variable domain: DAMVIQNPRYQVTQFGKPVTLSCSQTLNHNVMYWYQQKSSQAPKLLFHYYDKDFNNEADTPDNFQSRRPNTSFCFLDIRSPGLGDTAMYLCATSTRTGGTEAFFGQGTRLTVV.

The chain uses TRBV12-3 or TRBV12-4 and TRBJ1-4; TCRdb proposes TRBD1, but this gene call is untestable without DNA. The CDR3 extends over 17 amino acids. CDR3 loop: CASTGRQGANRNEKLFF.

The chain uses TRBV27 and TRBJ1-4; TCRdb returns TRBD1, unconfirmable since there is no DNA. Germline V gene lookup returns CDR1 MNHEY and CDR2 SMNVEV (reference sequence). The CDR3 covers 14 residues. The CDR3: CASSTGRGNEKLFF.

The chain links TRBV20-1 to TRBJ2-1. This CDR3 is 11 amino acids long. CDR1 is DFQATT and CDR2 is SNEGSKA in the germline V gene (reference sequence). The CDR3 region is CSERVYNEQFF.

V usage is TRBV6-5 and J usage is TRBJ2-2; TCRdb picks TRBD1, but there is no DNA to check that call. This CDR3 region has 16 residues. Germline CDR1 MNHEY, CDR2 SVGAGI. The CDR3: CASSYRQAGGMGELFF.

The V gene is TRBV28, the J gene TRBJ2-1. Germline-derived CDR1 and CDR2 are MDHEN and SYDVKM. The CDR3 runs to 12 residues. This CDR3 reads CASTKDYNEQFF.